This TCR beta chain was observed in a study of cytomegalovirus exposure and HLA in healthy donors. Overall study findings and caveats: Most TCR sequences were seen very rarely across donors, but some public TCRs occurred in many. The productive fraction for most TCR beta V segments was about 90% or about 30% in an earlier analysis. HLA-A and HLA-B allele assignments for most subjects were reportedly predicted accurately using TCR beta sequences.

Primers for the PCR totalled 60 Vbeta and 13 Jbeta. Clones were sequenced by immunoSEQ multiplex PCR, and TCRdb holds only the in-frame ones, with some missing. The profile covers roughly 120,000 clones, with roughly 79% appearing a single time and 7.7% taken by the ten largest. The CDR3 is 12 amino acids. V lost 4 bases to trimming and J lost 13 bases; unmatched junction nucleotides: 8. CDR1 and CDR2 (germline): SGHDT, YYEEEE. A note on this clone: What it binds is not known.

Sample: PBMCs. The chain employs TRBV5-6 and TRBJ1-2, with 9 nucleotides matching TRBD1. The sequence was obtained from a woman between 45 and 65 years old in good health and CMV-seropositive. CDR3 sequence (DNA): TGTGCCAGCAGCCCGGGGGACAGGGCAGGCACCTTC. Encoded protein: CASSPGDRAGTF.